One and the same sample provided the 30 T cell receptor beta chains below, sequenced in a study of response to subunit inactivated influenza vaccine (dated by TCRdb to the late 2010s). Receptor amplification or capture employed RT-PCR. The instrument given in TCRdb is Illumina HiSeq 2500. In TCRdb, the public reads were trimmed at Q25 with fastp and aligned with MiXCR, with productive beta chains retained. Each CDR3 protein gets just one entry, which takes the most common genes and DNA from the rows behind it. The sample records 700,000 to 800,000 distinct CDR3 sequences, less than 20% of which are singletons. The ten top clones hold approximately 10% of the sample. This specimen consisted of PBMCs from blood, obtained roughly 5 days after vaccination. All receptors derive from a man aged 45 to 65 who received an inactivated influenza vaccine. Donor details come from another sample of the same person, matched by shared clones.

V and J are TRBV5-4 and TRBJ2-3; D is uncertain. Germline CDR1 SGHNT, CDR2 YYREEE (reference sequence). V lost 3 bases, J lost 5 bases, and 7 bases lay in between. The CDR3 has 12 amino acids. CDR3 sequence (DNA): TGTGCCAGCAGCTCCCAGAAAGATACGCAGTATTTT. This encodes CASSSQKDTQYF.

This clonotype was observed a handful of times. The J gene is TRBJ2-5, the V gene TRBV7-2; either TRBD1 or TRBD2 may fit D (5 bases each). V was clipped by 6 bases and J by 4 bases, with 9 bases between them. This CDR3 comprises 12 residues. Germline values: CDR1 SGHTA, CDR2 FQGNSA. The CDR3: CASRGDPETQYF. DNA of the CDR3: TGTGCCAGCAGGGGGGATCCAGAGACCCAGTACTTC.

This clonotype occurred a few times. The gene calls are TRBV6-1 and TRBJ2-7; TRBD2 is a possible D gene (5 bases). Germline V gene data show CDR1 as MNHNS and CDR2 as SASEGT. Trimming took off 8 bases at V and 3 bases at J, with 20 bases between the two ends. The CDR3 runs 15 residues. The CDR3, as DNA: TGTGCCAGCGGACTGGCGGGCTTAACTGGCTACGAGCAGTACTTC. Its protein product is CASGLAGLTGYEQYF.

The chain has TRBV28 and TRBJ2-3; TRBD1 or TRBD2 may be the D gene (6 bases each). Trimming removed 6 bases from V and 1 base from J, with 17 bases in between. The CDR3 consists of 16 residues. CDR1 is MDHEN and CDR2 is SYDVKM in the germline V gene. Written as DNA, the CDR3 is TGTGCCAGCAGACAAGGGGGGCGGGAAGGCACAGATACGCAGTATTTT. It yields the protein CASRQGGREGTDTQYF.

This chain joins TRBV4-1 and TRBJ2-3, with TRBD2 matching 9 bases. Unmatched junction bases numbered 4, after V lost 4 bases and J lost 5 bases. The CDR3 totals 14 residues. Looked up from germline, CDR1 is MGHRA and CDR2 is YSYEKL. The CDR3 DNA follows: TGCGCCAGCAGCCTACAGCGGGGGGTAGATACGCAGTATTTT. Translated: CASSLQRGVDTQYF.

The chain has TRBV28 and TRBJ2-7; maybe TRBD2 (6 bases). The CDR3 is 13 amino acids. Germline CDR1 reads MDHEN; CDR2 reads SYDVKM. Trimming shortened V by 5 bases and J by 5 bases, and 13 bases separated the two germline ends. DNA for the CDR3: TGTGCCAGCAGTGTGACGGGACTGGACGAGCAGTACTTC. This codes for CASSVTGLDEQYF.

This clonotype was seen only a few times. V and J are TRBV28 and TRBJ2-3; 15 nucleotides match TRBD2. Germline CDR1 and CDR2: MDHEN and SYDVKM. The CDR3 spans 19 residues. J lost 3 bases, V lost 2 bases, and 9 bases had no gene match. The CDR3 loop reads CASSLPRTSGRERTDTQYF. DNA of the CDR3: TGTGCCAGCAGTTTACCCCGGACTAGCGGGAGGGAGAGGACAGATACGCAGTATTTT.

This clonotype came up a few times. The chain carries TRBV27 and TRBJ2-5, with 9 bases identical to TRBD1. V shed 6 bases, J shed 4 bases, and the junction held 9 bases outside the gene matches. The germline gives CDR1 MNHEY, CDR2 SMNVEV (reference sequence). The CDR3 has 15 residues. CDR3 in amino acids: CASRNRGRQRETQYF. The CDR3 DNA reads TGTGCCAGCAGAAACAGGGGGCGGCAGAGAGAGACCCAGTACTTC.

This chain links TRBV6-5 with TRBJ1-2, with 8 bases that match TRBD1. J gave up 4 bases and V 4 bases, and 8 bases lay outside the gene matches. The CDR3 has 15 amino acids. CDR1 is MNHEY and CDR2 is SVGAGI in the germline V gene. The CDR3 sequence: CASSSDDRGFYGYTF. CDR3 bases: TGTGCCAGCAGTTCAGATGACAGGGGATTCTATGGCTACACCTTC.

In this sample, this clonotype turned up a few times. The chain employs TRBV6-1 and TRBJ2-5, with 9 bases identical to TRBD2. Germline V lookup: CDR1 MNHNS, CDR2 SASEGT. The CDR3 is 14 residues long. The trim removed 8 bases at V and 5 bases at J, leaving 9 bases unmatched. The DNA of the CDR3 is TGTGCCAGCGTAGCGGCGGGGGGGCCGGAGACCCAGTACTTC. Its translation is CASVAAGGPETQYF.

This clonotype was seen a few times. The gene calls are TRBV12-3 or TRBV12-4 and TRBJ2-1; D call uncertain. The CDR3 extends over 15 amino acids. V lost 7 bases and J lost 0, with 13 bases in between. CDR3 sequence (DNA): TGTGCCAGCACCTTGGACGCTCTCTCCTACAATGAGCAGTTCTTC. Amino acid sequence: CASTLDALSYNEQFF.

This clonotype was seen many times. This chain links TRBV6-5 with TRBJ2-7, with D maybe TRBD2 (5 bases). In germline, CDR1 is MNHEY, CDR2 SVGAGI. This CDR3 spans 15 amino acids. The V end was cut by 4 bases, the J end by 3 bases, with 16 bases between. In nucleotides, the CDR3 is TGTGCCAGCAGTTCCCGTGGTCGGGGTTTCTACGAGCAGTACTTC. Its protein product is CASSSRGRGFYEQYF.

This clonotype was seen only a few times. The CDR3 DNA follows: TGCGCCAGCAGCGCTAGCGGGGGGACTTACGAGCAGTACTTC. This gives the protein CASSASGGTYEQYF. The rearrangement links TRBV4-1 to TRBJ2-7; 11 bases map to TRBD2. CDR1 and CDR2 (germline): MGHRA, YSYEKL. After removal of 5 bases from V and 4 bases from J, the junction contained 4 bases not matched to a gene. The CDR3 is 14 amino acids.

About this clonotype: This sequence may be a read error, since a much larger clone differs from it by one base. In nucleotides, the CDR3 is TGTGCCAGCAGTCTTAGGGTAGTGGAGACCCAGTACTTC. It yields the protein CASSLRVVETQYF. The chain employs TRBV12-3 or TRBV12-4 and TRBJ2-5; D remains unclear. V lost 5 bases to trimming and J lost 5 bases, with 12 bases between them. CDR3 size: 13 residues.

There are a few counts of this clonotype. V is TRBV7-3 and J is TRBJ2-2, with D unresolved. Trimming removed 2 bases from V and 2 bases from J, with 15 bases in between. The length of the CDR3 is 17 residues. Germline V CDR1 and CDR2: SGHTA, FQGTGA. This CDR3 is CASSLESVVPNTGELFF. DNA for the CDR3: TGTGCCAGCAGCTTAGAGTCTGTGGTACCAAACACCGGGGAGCTGTTTTTT.

The chain is built from TRBV7-6 and TRBJ2-1; D unresolved. The CDR3 contains 11 residues. The V end lost 0 bases, the J end lost 15 bases, and 9 bases lay between the germline ends. Germline V CDR1 and CDR2: SGHVS, FNYEAQ. The CDR3 DNA sequence: TGTGCCAGCAGCTTAGCGGGGTGGTGGTTCTTC. This sequence encodes CASSLAGWWFF.

Only a few counts were recorded for this clonotype. The rearrangement uses TRBV30 and TRBJ2-7; D is unresolved. The CDR3 is 12 residues long. Germline loops: CDR1 GTSNPN, CDR2 SVGIG (reference sequence). Trimming removed 7 bases from V and 1 base from J, with 11 bases in between. CDR3 sequence: CASESRSYEQYF. CDR3 nucleotide sequence: TGTGCCTCCGAAAGTAGATCCTACGAGCAGTACTTC.

The chain is built from TRBV24-1 and TRBJ2-2; D not resolved. CDR1 is KGHDR and CDR2 is SFDVKD in the germline V gene. The CDR3 is 14 residues long. V was shortened by 5 bases and J by 2 bases, with 8 bases between the two germline ends. The CDR3 sequence is CATSVGINTGELFF. For the CDR3, the DNA is TGTGCCACCAGTGTAGGGATAAACACCGGGGAGCTGTTTTTT.

This clonotype has more than one count but fewer than ten. The CDR3 spells CASRQESTDTQYF. CDR3 in DNA: TGTGCCAGCAGACAGGAGAGCACAGATACGCAGTATTTT. The chain has TRBV6-6 and TRBJ2-3; possible D gene TRBD1, 5 bases. Germline values: CDR1 MNHNY, CDR2 SVGAGI (reference sequence). V was cut by 6 bases and J by 0 bases, with 7 bases left in between. The CDR3 has 13 residues.

The chain is built from TRBV6-5 and TRBJ2-2; D may be TRBD1 (6 bases). V was pared by 3 bases and J by 8 bases, with 10 bases between. Germline V gives CDR1 MNHEY, CDR2 SVGAGI. The CDR3 runs to 13 residues. The CDR3 nucleotides read TGTGCCAGCAGTTATGGGGGCTCGGGGGAGCTGTTTTTT. This gives the protein CASSYGGSGELFF.

The genes are TRBV29-1 and TRBJ2-3; TRBD2 might be the D (6 bases). Trimming stripped 4 bases from V and 0 bases from J, with 17 bases between. CDR1 and CDR2 (germline): SQVTM, ANQGSEA. The CDR3 contains 16 residues. CDR3 DNA: TGCAGCGTTGTATCTAGCGTCTTGGGTAGCACAGATACGCAGTATTTT. Translation: CSVVSSVLGSTDTQYF.

This clonotype was picked up many times. The rearrangement links TRBV7-9 to TRBJ2-1, with D perhaps matching TRBD1 (5 bases). Per the germline V gene, CDR1 is SEHNR and CDR2 is FQNEAQ (reference sequence). V shed 1 base and J shed 3 bases, with 13 bases lying between them. The CDR3 sequence is 16 residues long. As DNA, the CDR3 is TGTGCCAGCAGCTTAGATACAGGACCCCTCTACAATGAGCAGTTCTTC. Protein sequence: CASSLDTGPLYNEQFF.

This clonotype appeared once. The CDR3 here is CASSFTGLAGGKNEQFF. CDR3 nucleotides: TGTGCCAGCAGTTTCACCGGGCTAGCGGGGGGGAAAAATGAGCAGTTCTTC. J is TRBJ2-1 and V is TRBV28; TRBD2 matches at 12 bases. Per the germline V gene, CDR1 is MDHEN and CDR2 is SYDVKM. The trim removed 3 bases at V and 7 bases at J, leaving 10 bases unmatched. The CDR3 runs 17 residues.

This clonotype appeared many times. V is TRBV20-1 and J is TRBJ2-1; 12 bases are shared with TRBD2. Trimming took 4 bases from V and 15 from J; bases not matched to a gene: 10. There are 13 residues in the CDR3. Looked up from germline, CDR1 is DFQATT and CDR2 is SNEGSKA (reference sequence). The CDR3 nucleotides are TGCAGTGCTACTCTAGCGGGAGGGCCTATGGGGTTCTTC. Translation gives CSATLAGGPMGFF.

This clonotype came up a few times. The chain carries TRBV5-1 and TRBJ2-4; 7 positions agree with TRBD2. The CDR3 covers 12 residues. Germline V CDR1 and CDR2: SGHRS, YFSETQ. With 4 bases clipped from V and 8 bases from J, the junction kept 3 bases outside the gene matches. CDR3 sequence: CASSAGEDIQYF. The CDR3 bases are TGCGCCAGCAGCGCGGGGGAAGACATTCAGTACTTC. The whole variable domain, remainder taken from reference TRBV5-1 and TRBJ2-4, is KAGVTQTPRYLIKTRGQQVTLSCSPISGHRSVSWYQQTPGQGLQFLFEYFSETQRNKGNFPGRFSGRQFSNSRSEMNVSTLELGDSALYLCASSAGEDIQYFGAGTRLSVL.

This clonotype was counted between two and nine times. The chain has TRBV11-2 and TRBJ2-4, with 13 bases aligning to TRBD2. Germline CDR1 reads SGHAT; CDR2 reads FQNNGV. This CDR3 contains 21 residues. The V and J ends lost 1 base and 2 bases, in that order; junction bases with no gene match: 14. In nucleotides, the CDR3 is TGTGCCAGCAGCTTAGTCCCTGGACTAGCGGGGGCCCTTAGGCCCAAAAACATTCAGTACTTC. It is translated as CASSLVPGLAGALRPKNIQYF.

This clonotype was seen only a few times. This chain connects TRBV24-1 to TRBJ2-2, with D maybe TRBD1 (6 bases). V was shortened by 4 bases and J by 8 bases, with 10 bases between the two germline ends. Germline-derived CDR1 and CDR2 are KGHDR and SFDVKD. This CDR3 is built from 13 residues. In DNA form, the CDR3 reads TGTGCCACCAGTGACCTGGACAGTGGGGAGCTGTTTTTT. It codes for CATSDLDSGELFF.

This chain links TRBV20-1 with TRBJ2-1; TRBD1 is a possible D gene (6 bases). V was shortened by 2 bases and J by 9 bases, with 20 bases between the two germline ends. The CDR3 totals 15 residues. Germline CDR1 and CDR2: DFQATT and SNEGSKA (reference sequence). CDR3: CSARQPGARSFEQFF. In DNA form, the CDR3 reads TGCAGTGCTAGACAACCAGGGGCAAGGTCCTTTGAGCAGTTCTTC.

This clonotype was seen a handful of times. CDR3 sequence: CSVSGTLGPETQYF. Written as DNA, the CDR3 is TGCAGCGTTTCCGGGACTCTGGGCCCAGAGACCCAGTACTTC. The chain joins TRBV29-1 to TRBJ2-5; maybe TRBD2 (6 bases). Per germline, CDR1 SQVTM and CDR2 ANQGSEA. Trimming took 5 bases from V and 4 from J, leaving 17 bases between them. CDR3 length equals 14 residues.

This clonotype turned up a few times. V is TRBV7-6 and J is TRBJ2-4; D is ambiguous. The germline V gene encodes CDR1 SGHVS and CDR2 FNYEAQ. The CDR3 consists of 13 residues. V lost 5 bases, J lost 12 bases, and 17 bases lay in between. The CDR3 coding sequence is TGTGCCAGCAGCCTGACACACCTCCAGGATCAGTACTTC. Its protein is CASSLTHLQDQYF.